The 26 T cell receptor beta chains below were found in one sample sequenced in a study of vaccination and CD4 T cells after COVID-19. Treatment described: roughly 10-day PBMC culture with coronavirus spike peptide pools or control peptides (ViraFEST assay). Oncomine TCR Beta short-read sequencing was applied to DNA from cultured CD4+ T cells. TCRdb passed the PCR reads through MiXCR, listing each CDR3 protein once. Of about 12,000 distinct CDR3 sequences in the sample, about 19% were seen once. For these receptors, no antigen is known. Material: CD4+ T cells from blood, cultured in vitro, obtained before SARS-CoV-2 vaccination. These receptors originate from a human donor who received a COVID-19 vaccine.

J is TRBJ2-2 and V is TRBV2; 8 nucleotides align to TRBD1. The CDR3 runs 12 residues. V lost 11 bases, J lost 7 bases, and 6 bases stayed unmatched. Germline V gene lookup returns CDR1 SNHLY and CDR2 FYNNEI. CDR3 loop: CASDRVNGELFF. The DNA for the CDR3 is TGTGCCTCGGACAGGGTAAACGGGGAGCTGTTTTTT.

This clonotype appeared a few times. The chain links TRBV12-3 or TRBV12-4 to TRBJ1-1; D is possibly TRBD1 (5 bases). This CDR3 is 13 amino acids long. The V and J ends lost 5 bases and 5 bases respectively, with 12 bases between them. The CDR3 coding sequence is TGTGCCAGCAGTCCGGTGGGGGAGACTGAAGCTTTCTTT. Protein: CASSPVGETEAFF.

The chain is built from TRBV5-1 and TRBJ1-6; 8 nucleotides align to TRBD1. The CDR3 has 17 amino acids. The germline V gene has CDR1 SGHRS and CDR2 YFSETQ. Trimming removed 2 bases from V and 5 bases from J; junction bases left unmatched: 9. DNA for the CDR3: TGCGCCAGCAGCTTAATGGGACAGGCTACTAATAATTCACCCCTCCACTTT. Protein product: CASSLMGQATNNSPLHF.

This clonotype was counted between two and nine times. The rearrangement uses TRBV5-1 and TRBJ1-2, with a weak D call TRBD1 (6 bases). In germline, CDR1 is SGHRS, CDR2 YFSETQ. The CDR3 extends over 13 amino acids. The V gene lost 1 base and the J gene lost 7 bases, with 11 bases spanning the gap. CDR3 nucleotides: TGCGCCAGCAGCTTGTCGGGGGGCGCTGGCTACACCTTC. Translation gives CASSLSGGAGYTF.

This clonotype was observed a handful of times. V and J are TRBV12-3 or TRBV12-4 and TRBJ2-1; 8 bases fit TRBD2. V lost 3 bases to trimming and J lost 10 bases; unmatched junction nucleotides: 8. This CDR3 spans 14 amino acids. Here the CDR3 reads CASSFPHSGTEQFF. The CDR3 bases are TGTGCCAGCAGTTTTCCCCATAGCGGGACAGAGCAGTTCTTC.

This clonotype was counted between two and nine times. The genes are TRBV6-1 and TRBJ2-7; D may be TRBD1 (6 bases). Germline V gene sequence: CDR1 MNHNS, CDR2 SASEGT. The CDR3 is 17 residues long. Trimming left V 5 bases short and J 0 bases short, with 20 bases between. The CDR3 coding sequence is TGTGCCAGCAGTCGTACAGGGCCCGGTACCGGCTCCTACGAGCAGTACTTC. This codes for CASSRTGPGTGSYEQYF.

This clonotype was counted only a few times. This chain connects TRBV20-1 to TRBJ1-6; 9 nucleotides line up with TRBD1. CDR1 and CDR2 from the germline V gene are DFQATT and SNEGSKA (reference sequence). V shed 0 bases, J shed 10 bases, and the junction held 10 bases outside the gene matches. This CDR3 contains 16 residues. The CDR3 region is CSARDRTGAVGSPLHF. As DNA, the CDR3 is TGCAGTGCTAGAGACCGGACAGGGGCCGTCGGGTCACCCCTCCACTTT.

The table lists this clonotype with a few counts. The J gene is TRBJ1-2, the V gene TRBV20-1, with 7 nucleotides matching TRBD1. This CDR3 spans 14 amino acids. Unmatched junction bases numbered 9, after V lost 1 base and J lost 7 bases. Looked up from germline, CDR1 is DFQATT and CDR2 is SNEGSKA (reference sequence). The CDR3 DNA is TGCAGTGCTAGAGCCCCGACAGGGTACCGTGGCTACACCTTC. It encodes CSARAPTGYRGYTF.

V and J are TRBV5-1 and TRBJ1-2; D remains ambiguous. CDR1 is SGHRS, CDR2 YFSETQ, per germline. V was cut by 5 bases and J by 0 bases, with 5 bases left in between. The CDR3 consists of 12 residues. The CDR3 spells CASRLTNYGYTF. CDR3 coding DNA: TGCGCCAGCAGACTAACTAACTATGGCTACACCTTC.

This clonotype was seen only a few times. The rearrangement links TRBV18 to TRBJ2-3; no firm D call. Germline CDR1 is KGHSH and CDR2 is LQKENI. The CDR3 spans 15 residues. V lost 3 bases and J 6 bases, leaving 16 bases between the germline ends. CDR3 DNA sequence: TGTGCCAGCTCACCCACGGCCCATGTCTCCGATACGCAGTATTTT. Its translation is CASSPTAHVSDTQYF.

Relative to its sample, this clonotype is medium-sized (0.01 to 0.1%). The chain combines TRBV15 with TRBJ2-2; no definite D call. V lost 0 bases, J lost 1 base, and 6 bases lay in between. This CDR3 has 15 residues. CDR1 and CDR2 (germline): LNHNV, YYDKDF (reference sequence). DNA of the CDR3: TGTGCCACCAGCAGAGAAACGGGGAACACCGGGGAGCTGTTTTTT. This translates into CATSRETGNTGELFF. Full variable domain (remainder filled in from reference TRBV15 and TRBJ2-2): DAMVIQNPRYQVTQFGKPVTLSCSQTLNHNVMYWYQQKSSQAPKLLFHYYDKDFNNEADTPDNFQSRRPNTSFCFLDIRSPGLGDTAMYLCATSRETGNTGELFFGEGSRLTVL.

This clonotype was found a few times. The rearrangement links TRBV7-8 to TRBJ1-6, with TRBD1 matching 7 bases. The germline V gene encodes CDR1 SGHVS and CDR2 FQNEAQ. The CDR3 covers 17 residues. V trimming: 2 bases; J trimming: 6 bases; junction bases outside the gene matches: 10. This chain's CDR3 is CASSLLWGQTRNSPLHF. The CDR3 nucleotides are TGTGCCAGCAGCTTACTCTGGGGACAGACTCGTAATTCACCCCTCCACTTT.

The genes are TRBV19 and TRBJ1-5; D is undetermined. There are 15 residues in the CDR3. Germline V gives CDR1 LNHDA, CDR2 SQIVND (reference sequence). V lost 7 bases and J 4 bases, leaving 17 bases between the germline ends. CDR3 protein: CASTPAGKGNQPQHF. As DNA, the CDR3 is TGTGCCAGTACCCCAGCGGGAAAGGGAAATCAGCCCCAGCATTTT.

This CDR3 is CASSLSSGGAGEQYF. CDR3 sequence (DNA): TGTGCCAGCAGCTTATCCAGCGGGGGGGCCGGTGAGCAGTACTTC. The chain links TRBV7-8 to TRBJ2-7, with 10 bases identical to TRBD2. V lost 2 bases to trimming and J lost 7 bases; unmatched junction nucleotides: 8. The germline V gene has CDR1 SGHVS and CDR2 FQNEAQ. The CDR3 covers 15 residues.

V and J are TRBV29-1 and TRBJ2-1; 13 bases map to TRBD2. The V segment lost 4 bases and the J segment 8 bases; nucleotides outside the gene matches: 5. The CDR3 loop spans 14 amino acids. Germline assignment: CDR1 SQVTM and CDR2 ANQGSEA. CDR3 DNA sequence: TGCAGCGTTGGACTAGCGGGGGGTCCCGATGAGCAGTTCTTC. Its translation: CSVGLAGGPDEQFF.

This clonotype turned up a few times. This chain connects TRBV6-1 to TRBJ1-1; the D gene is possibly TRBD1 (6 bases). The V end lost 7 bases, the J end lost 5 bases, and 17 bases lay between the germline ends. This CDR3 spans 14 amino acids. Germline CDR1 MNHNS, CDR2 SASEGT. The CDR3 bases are TGTGCCAGCATCATAACCCAGGGGTTAACTGAAGCTTTCTTT. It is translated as CASIITQGLTEAFF.

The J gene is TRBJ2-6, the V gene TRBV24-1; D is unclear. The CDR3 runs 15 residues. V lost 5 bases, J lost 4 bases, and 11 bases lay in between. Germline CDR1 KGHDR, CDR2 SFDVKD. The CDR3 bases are TGTGCCACCAGTGCTATCTTGAGGGGGGCCAACGTCCTGACTTTC. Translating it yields CATSAILRGANVLTF.

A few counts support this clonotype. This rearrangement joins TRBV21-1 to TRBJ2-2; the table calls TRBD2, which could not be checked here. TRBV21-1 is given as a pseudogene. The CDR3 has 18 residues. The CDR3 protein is CASSKELPGLTNTGELFF. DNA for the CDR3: TGTGCCAGCAGCAAGGAGCTACCGGGACTCACGAACACCGGGGAGCTGTTTTTT.

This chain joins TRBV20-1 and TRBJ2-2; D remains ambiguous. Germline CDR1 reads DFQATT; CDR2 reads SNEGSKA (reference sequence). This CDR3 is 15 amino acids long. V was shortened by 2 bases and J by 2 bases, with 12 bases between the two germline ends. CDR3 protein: CSARPRRFNTGELFF. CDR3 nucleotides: TGCAGTGCTAGACCTCGACGTTTCAACACCGGGGAGCTGTTTTTT.

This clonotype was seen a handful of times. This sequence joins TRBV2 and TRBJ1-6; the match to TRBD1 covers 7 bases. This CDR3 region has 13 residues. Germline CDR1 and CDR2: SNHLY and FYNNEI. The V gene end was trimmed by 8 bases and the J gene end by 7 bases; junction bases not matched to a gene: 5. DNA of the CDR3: TGTGCCAGCTTCCGGGACAGCAATTCACCCCTCCACTTT. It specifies CASFRDSNSPLHF. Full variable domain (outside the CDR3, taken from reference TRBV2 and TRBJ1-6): EPEVTQTPSHQVTQMGQEVILRCVPISNHLYFYWYRQILGQKVEFLVSFYNNEISEKSEIFDDQFSVERPDGSNFTLKIRSTKLEDSAMYFCASFRDSNSPLHFGNGTRLTVT.

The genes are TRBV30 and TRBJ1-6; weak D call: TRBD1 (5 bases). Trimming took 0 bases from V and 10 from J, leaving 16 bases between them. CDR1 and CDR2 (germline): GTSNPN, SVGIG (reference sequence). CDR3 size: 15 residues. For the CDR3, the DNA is TGTGCCTGGAGTGTTGGGGGTGGAAGGGGCTCACCCCTCCACTTT. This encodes CAWSVGGGRGSPLHF.

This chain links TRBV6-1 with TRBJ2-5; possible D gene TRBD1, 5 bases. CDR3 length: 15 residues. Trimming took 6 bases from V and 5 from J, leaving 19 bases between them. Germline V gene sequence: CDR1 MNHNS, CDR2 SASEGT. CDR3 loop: CASSPSWGEVETQYF. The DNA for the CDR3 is TGTGCCAGCAGCCCCAGCTGGGGCGAGGTGGAGACCCAGTACTTC.

The CDR3 region has the DNA TGCGCCAGCAGCTTGAGCGGTGAATCACCCCTCCACTTT. Translated: CASSLSGESPLHF. The rearrangement joins TRBV5-1 to TRBJ1-6; D gene uncertain. The germline CDR1 and CDR2 sequences are SGHRS and YFSETQ. The ends were cut back, 1 base at V and 10 bases at J, with 9 bases in the middle. This CDR3 is built from 13 residues.

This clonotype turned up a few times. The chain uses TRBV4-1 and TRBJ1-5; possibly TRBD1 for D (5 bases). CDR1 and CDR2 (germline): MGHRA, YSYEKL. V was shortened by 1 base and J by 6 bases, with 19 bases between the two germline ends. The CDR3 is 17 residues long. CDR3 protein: CASSQVDMGLTTQPQHF. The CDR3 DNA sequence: TGCGCCAGCAGCCAAGTTGATATGGGGCTCACGACTCAGCCCCAGCATTTT.

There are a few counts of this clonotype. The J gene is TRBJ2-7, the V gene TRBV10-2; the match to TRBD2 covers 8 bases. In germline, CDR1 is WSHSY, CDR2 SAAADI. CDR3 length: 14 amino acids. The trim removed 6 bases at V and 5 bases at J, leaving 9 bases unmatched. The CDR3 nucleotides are TGCGCCAGCAGGCTGAGCGGGGGCGTCAACGAGCAGTACTTC. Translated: CASRLSGGVNEQYF.

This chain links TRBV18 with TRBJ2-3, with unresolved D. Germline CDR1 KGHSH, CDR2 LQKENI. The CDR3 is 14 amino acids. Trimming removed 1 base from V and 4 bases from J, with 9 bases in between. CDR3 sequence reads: CASSPLDRADTQYF. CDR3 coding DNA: TGTGCCAGCTCACCACTGGATCGGGCAGATACGCAGTATTTT.